Here is one T cell receptor (beta chain) with its context. Antigen unknown. This entry is derived from a study of response to subunit inactivated influenza vaccine. Findings and caveats of the study: The authors put forward the suggestion that each seasonal influenza vaccination may bring in only a limited number of new T cells.

TCRdb recomputed calls from the RT-PCR reads with MiXCR, one row per CDR3 protein. The sample shows 250,000 to 350,000 distinct CDR3 sequences, around 20% of them seen only once. The CDR3 loop spans 17 amino acids. V gave up 0 bases and J gave up 1 base, with 17 bases separating them. The germline V gene encodes CDR1 DFQATT and CDR2 SNEGSKA (reference sequence). The J gene is TRBJ2-3, the V gene TRBV20-1; D may be TRBD1 or TRBD2 (5 bases each). This TCR was sampled from a man between 50 and 70 years old who received an inactivated influenza vaccine. The material sequenced was PBMCs from blood, taken about 20 months after vaccination. The CDR3 nucleotides are TGCAGTGCTAGAGATTTCGAGGGGCTAGGTGGCACAGATACGCAGTATTTT. This translates into CSARDFEGLGGTDTQYF.